This TCR beta chain was documented in a study of vaccination and CD4 T cells after COVID-19. Study-wide context: The convalescents comprised six males and four females, two of them Hispanic.

Germline V lookup: CDR1 MNHEY, CDR2 SMNVEV (reference sequence). The length of the CDR3 is 14 residues. V gave up 3 bases and J gave up 7 bases; unmatched junction bases: 3. The Oncomine TCR Beta short-read assay was applied to DNA of cultured CD4+ T cells. Each CDR3 protein is one row after TCRdb ran MiXCR on the PCR reads. Of approximately 13,000 distinct CDR3 sequences in the sample, 75% to 85% were seen once. This clonotype turned up a few times. The antigen remains unidentified. Treatment specified: roughly ten-day PBMC culture with coronavirus spike peptide pools or control peptides (ViraFEST assay). Cells were cultured for around ten days, and then CD4+ T cells were isolated by negative selection.

This sequence originates from a human donor who had recovered from COVID-19. The sequencing sample was made of CD4+ T cells from blood, cultured in vitro. V is TRBV27 and J is TRBJ1-6, with TRBD1 matching over 7 bases. CDR3 loop: CASSLQGGNSPLHF. In DNA form, the CDR3 reads TGTGCCAGCAGTTTGCAGGGGGGGAATTCACCCCTCCACTTT.